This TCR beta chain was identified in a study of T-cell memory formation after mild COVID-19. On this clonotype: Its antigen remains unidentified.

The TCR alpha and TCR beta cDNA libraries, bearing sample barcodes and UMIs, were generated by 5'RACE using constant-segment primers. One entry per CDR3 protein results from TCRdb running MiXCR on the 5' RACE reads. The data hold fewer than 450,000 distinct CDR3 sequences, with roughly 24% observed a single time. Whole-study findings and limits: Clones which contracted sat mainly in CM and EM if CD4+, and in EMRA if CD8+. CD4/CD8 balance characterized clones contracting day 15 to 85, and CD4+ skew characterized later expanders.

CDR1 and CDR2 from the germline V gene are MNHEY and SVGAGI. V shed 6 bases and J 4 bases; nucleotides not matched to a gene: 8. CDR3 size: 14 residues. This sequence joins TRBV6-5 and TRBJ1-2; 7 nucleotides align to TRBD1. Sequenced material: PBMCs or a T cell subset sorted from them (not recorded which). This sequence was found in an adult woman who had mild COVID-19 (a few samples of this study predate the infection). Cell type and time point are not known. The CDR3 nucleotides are TGTGCCAGCAGCTTTAGGGGGCGCACCTATGGCTACACCTTC. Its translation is CASSFRGRTYGYTF.